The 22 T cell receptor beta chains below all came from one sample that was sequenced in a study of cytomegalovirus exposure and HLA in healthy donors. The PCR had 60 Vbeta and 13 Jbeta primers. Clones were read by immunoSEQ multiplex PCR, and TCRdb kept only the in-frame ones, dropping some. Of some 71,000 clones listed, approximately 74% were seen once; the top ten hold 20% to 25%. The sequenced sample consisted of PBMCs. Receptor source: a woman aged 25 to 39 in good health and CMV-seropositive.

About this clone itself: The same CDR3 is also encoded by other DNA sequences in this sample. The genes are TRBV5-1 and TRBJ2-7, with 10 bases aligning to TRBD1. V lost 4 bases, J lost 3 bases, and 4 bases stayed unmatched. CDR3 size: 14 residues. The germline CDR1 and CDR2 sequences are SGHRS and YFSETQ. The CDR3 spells CASSGGTGDYEQYF. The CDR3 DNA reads TGCGCCAGCAGCGGCGGGACAGGGGACTACGAGCAGTACTTC.

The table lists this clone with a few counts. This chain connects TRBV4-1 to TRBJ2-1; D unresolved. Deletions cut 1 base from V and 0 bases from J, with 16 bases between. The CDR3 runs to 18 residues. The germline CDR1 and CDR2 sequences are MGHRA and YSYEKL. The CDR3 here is CASSQVDMGWISYNEQFF. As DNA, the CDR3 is TGCGCCAGCAGCCAAGTAGATATGGGCTGGATCTCCTACAATGAGCAGTTCTTC.

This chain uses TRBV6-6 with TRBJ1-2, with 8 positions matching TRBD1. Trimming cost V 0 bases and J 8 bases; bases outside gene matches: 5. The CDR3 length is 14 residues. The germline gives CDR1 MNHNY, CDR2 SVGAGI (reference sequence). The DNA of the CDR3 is TGTGCCAGCAGTTACTCTGCAGGGGGCAGAGGCTACACCTTC. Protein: CASSYSAGGRGYTF.

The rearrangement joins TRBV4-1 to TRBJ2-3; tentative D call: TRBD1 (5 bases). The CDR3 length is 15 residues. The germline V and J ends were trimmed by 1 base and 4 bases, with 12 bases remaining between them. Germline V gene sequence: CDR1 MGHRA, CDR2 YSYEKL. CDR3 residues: CASSQAQARADTQYF. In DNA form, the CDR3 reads TGCGCCAGCAGCCAAGCGCAGGCCAGGGCAGATACGCAGTATTTT.

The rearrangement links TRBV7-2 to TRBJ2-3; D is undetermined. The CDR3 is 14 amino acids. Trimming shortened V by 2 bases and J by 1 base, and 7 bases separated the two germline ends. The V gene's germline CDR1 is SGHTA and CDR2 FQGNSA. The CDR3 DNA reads TGTGCCAGCAGCTTATATGGGCGCACAGATACGCAGTATTTT. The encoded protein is CASSLYGRTDTQYF. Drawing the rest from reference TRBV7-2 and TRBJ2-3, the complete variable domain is GAGVSQSPSNKVTEKGKDVELRCDPISGHTALYWYRQSLGQGLEFLIYFQGNSAPDKSGLPSDRFSAERTGGSVSTLTIQRTQQEDSAVYLCASSLYGRTDTQYFGPGTRLTVL.

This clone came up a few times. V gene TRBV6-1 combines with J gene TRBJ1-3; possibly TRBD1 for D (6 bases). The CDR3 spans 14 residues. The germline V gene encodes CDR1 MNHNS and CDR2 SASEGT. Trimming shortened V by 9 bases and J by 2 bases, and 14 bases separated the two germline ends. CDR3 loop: CASSTRGAGNTIYF. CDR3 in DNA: TGTGCCAGTTCGACCAGGGGAGCTGGAAACACCATATATTTT.

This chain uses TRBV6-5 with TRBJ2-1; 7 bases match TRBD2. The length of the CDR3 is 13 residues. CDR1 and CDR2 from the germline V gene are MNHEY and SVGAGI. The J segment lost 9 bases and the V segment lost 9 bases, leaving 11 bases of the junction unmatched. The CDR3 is CASRLARFGEQFF. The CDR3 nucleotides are TGTGCCAGTCGACTAGCAAGGTTTGGTGAGCAGTTCTTC.

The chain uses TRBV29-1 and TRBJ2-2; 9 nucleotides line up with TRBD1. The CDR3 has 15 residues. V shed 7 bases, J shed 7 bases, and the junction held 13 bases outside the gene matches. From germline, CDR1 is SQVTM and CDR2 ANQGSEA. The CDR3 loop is CSAQRPGQGNGELFF. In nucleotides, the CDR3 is TGCAGCGCTCAACGTCCGGGACAGGGTAACGGGGAGCTGTTTTTT.

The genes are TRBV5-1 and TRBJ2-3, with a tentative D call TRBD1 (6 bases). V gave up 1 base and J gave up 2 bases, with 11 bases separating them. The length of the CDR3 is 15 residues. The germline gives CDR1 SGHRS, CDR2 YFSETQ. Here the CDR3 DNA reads TGCGCCAGCAGCTTGACTCGACAGGTCACAGATACGCAGTATTTT. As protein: CASSLTRQVTDTQYF. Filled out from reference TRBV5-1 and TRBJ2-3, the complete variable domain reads KAGVTQTPRYLIKTRGQQVTLSCSPISGHRSVSWYQQTPGQGLQFLFEYFSETQRNKGNFPGRFSGRQFSNSRSEMNVSTLELGDSALYLCASSLTRQVTDTQYFGPGTRLTVL.

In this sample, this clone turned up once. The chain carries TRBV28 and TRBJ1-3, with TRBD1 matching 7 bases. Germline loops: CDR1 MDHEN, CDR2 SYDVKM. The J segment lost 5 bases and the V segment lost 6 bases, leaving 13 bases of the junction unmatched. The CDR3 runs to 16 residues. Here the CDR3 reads CASRLSVPTGRNTIYF. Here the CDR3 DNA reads TGTGCCAGCAGGTTGAGCGTCCCGACAGGGCGAAACACCATATATTTT.

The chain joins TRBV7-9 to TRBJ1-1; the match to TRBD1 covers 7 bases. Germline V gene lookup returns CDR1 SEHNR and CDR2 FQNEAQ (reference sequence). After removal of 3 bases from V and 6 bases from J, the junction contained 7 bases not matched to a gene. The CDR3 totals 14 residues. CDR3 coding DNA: TGTGCCAGCAGCTTCTACAGGGGTATCGCTGAAGCTTTCTTT. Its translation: CASSFYRGIAEAFF.

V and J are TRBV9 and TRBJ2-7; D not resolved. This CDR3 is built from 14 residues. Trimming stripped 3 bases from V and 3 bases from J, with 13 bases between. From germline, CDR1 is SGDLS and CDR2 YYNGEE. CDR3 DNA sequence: TGTGCCAGCAGCGCTCCGGGTGCCAACTACGAGCAGTACTTC. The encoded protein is CASSAPGANYEQYF. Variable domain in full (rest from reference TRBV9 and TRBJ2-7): DSGVTQTPKHLITATGQRVTLRCSPRSGDLSVYWYQQSLDQGLQFLIQYYNGEERAKGNILERFSAQQFPDLHSELNLSSLELGDSALYFCASSAPGANYEQYFGPGTRLTVT.

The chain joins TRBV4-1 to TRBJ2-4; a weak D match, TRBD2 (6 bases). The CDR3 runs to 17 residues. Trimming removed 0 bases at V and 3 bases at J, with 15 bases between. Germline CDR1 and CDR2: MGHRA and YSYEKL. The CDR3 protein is CASSQEGTTRGKNIQYF. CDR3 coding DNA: TGCGCCAGCAGCCAAGAAGGGACGACGCGGGGCAAAAACATTCAGTACTTC.

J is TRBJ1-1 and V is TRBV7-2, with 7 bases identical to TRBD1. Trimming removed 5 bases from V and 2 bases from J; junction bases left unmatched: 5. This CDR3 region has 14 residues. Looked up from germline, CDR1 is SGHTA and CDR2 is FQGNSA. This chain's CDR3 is CASSRQGRNTEAFF. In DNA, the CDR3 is TGTGCCAGCAGCCGACAGGGCCGAAACACTGAAGCTTTCTTT.

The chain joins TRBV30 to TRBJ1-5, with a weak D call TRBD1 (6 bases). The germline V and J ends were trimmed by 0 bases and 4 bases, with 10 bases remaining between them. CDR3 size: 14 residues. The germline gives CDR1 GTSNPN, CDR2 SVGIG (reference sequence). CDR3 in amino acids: CAWSVYDRNQPQHF. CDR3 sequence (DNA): TGTGCCTGGAGTGTATATGACAGGAATCAGCCCCAGCATTTT.

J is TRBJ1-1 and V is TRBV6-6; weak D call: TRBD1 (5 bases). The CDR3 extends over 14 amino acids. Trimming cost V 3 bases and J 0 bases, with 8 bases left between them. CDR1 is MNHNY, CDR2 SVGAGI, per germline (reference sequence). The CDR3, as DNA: TGTGCCAGCAGTTATACAGGCCTGAACACTGAAGCTTTCTTT. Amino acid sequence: CASSYTGLNTEAFF.

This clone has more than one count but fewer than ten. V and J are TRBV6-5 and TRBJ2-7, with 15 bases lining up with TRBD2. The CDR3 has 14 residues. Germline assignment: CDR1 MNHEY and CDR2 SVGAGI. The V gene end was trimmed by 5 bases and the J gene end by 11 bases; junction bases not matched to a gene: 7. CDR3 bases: TGTGCCAGCAGTCGCGGACTAGCGGGAGGGCCTGAGTACTTC. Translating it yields CASSRGLAGGPEYF.

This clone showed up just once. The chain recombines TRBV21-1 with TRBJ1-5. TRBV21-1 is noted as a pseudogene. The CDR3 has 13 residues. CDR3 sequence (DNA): TGTGCCAGCAGCCCTTCGAGTGGTCAGCCCCAGCATTTT. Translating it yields CASSPSSGQPQHF.

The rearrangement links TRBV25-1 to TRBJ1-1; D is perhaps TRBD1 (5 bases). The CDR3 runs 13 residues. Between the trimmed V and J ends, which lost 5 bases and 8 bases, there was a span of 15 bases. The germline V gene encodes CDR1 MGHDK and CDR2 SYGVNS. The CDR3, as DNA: TGTGCCAGCAGTAGGGGCGGCAGTTCCGAAGCTTTCTTT. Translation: CASSRGGSSEAFF.

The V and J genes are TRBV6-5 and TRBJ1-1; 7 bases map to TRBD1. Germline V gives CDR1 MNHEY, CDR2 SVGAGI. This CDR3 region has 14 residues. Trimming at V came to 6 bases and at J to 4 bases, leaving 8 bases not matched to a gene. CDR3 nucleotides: TGTGCCAGCAGAACGGACAGGCGAGGCACTGAAGCTTTCTTT. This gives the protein CASRTDRRGTEAFF.

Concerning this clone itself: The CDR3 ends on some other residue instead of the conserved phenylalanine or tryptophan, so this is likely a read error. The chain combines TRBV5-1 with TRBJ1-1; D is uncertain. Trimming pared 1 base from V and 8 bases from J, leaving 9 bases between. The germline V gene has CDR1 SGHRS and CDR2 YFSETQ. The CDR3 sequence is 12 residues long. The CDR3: CASSLRGGEAFV. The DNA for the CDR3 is TGCGCCAGCAGCTTGCGGGGAGGAGAAGCTTTCGTT.

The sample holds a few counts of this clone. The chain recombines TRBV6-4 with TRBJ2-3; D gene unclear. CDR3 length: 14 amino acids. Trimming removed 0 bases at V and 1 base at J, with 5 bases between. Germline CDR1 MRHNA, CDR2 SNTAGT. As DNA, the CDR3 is TGTGCCAGCAGTGACTCGACTGGCACAGATACGCAGTATTTT. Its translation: CASSDSTGTDTQYF.